This passage covers 31 T cell receptor beta chains from one sample sequenced in a study of control samples from healthy donors and cancer patients. The method was immunoSEQ multiplex PCR; TCRdb's version includes in-frame clones alone and lacks a portion of them. The sample carries tens of thousands of clones, more than 85% recorded once. The sample taken for sequencing was PBMCs. The receptors come from a man aged 35-49 years with colorectal cancer.

The chain combines TRBV14 with TRBJ1-2; D is perhaps TRBD1 (5 bases). Trimming cost V 4 bases and J 4 bases, with 16 bases left between them. Germline V gene sequence: CDR1 SGHDN, CDR2 FVKESK. The CDR3 extends over 15 amino acids. CDR3 sequence reads: CASSLGQGLGYGYTF. DNA for the CDR3: TGTGCCAGCAGCCTCGGACAAGGCTTGGGCTATGGCTACACCTTC.

This clone was detected only once. The chain joins TRBV7-8 to TRBJ1-2, with 7 bases that match TRBD1. The CDR3 runs to 14 residues. The germline gives CDR1 SGHVS, CDR2 FQNEAQ. J gave up 4 bases and V 1 base, and 3 bases lay outside the gene matches. CDR3 coding DNA: TGTGCCAGCAGCTTAGGCCGACAGGGCTATGGCTACACCTTC. This codes for CASSLGRQGYGYTF.

The chain recombines TRBV5-3 with TRBJ2-2; 7 nucleotides line up with TRBD1. TRBV5-3 is identified as an open reading frame with a role that is uncertain. CDR3 length: 15 residues. V trimming: 7 bases; J trimming: 6 bases; junction bases outside the gene matches: 12. The CDR3 loop is CARALHRGCSGELFF. DNA of the CDR3: TGTGCCAGAGCCCTTCACAGGGGATGTTCCGGGGAGCTGTTTTTT.

The CDR3 reads CAWTGNNYGYTF. The DNA of the CDR3 is TGTGCCTGGACCGGGAACAACTATGGCTACACCTTC. The chain joins TRBV30 to TRBJ1-2; no clear D. The V gene's germline CDR1 is GTSNPN and CDR2 SVGIG (reference sequence). The CDR3 is made up of 12 amino acids. V was trimmed by 4 bases and J by 2 bases, leaving 8 bases between them.

The chain combines TRBV11-3 with TRBJ2-7, with D possibly TRBD1 on 5 matching bases. V was clipped by 5 bases and J by 5 bases, with 13 bases between them. Germline V gives CDR1 SGHNT, CDR2 YENEEA. The CDR3 runs 13 residues. The CDR3 loop is CASSLSQGDEQYF. In DNA, the CDR3 is TGTGCCAGCAGCCTCTCACAAGGGGACGAGCAGTACTTC.

The chain uses TRBV18 and TRBJ1-1; 7 bases align to TRBD1. J was trimmed by 1 base and V by 4 bases; bases with no gene match: 6. Germline CDR1 is KGHSH and CDR2 is LQKENI. The CDR3 is 15 amino acids. The CDR3 DNA is TGTGCCAGCTCACGTGACAGGGTACAGAACACTGAAGCTTTCTTT. Amino acid sequence: CASSRDRVQNTEAFF.

The chain carries TRBV7-9 and TRBJ1-2, with TRBD1 matching over 10 bases. The germline CDR1 and CDR2 sequences are SEHNR and FQNEAQ (reference sequence). The CDR3 totals 15 residues. Trimming took 4 bases from V and 8 from J; bases not matched to a gene: 10. CDR3 DNA: TGTGCCAGCAGCTCGATCGGGACAGGGGACCGGGGCTACACCTTC. This encodes CASSSIGTGDRGYTF.

The J gene is TRBJ1-6, the V gene TRBV7-8; D gene unclear. CDR1 and CDR2 from the germline V gene are SGHVS and FQNEAQ. V shed 5 bases and J shed 8 bases, with 13 bases lying between them. The CDR3 has 14 residues. The CDR3 DNA reads TGTGCCAGCAGCGAACGGGAGGGATATTCACCCCTCCACTTT. Its translation is CASSEREGYSPLHF. The entire variable domain, with the rest obtained from reference TRBV7-8 and TRBJ1-6, is as follows: GAGVSQSPRYKVAKRGQDVALRCDPISGHVSLFWYQQALGQGPEFLTYFQNEAQLDKSGLPSDRFFAERPEGSVSTLKIQRTQQEDSAVYLCASSEREGYSPLHFGNGTRLTVT.

The V and J genes are TRBV6-5 and TRBJ1-1; a weak D match, TRBD1 (6 bases). Trimming cost V 6 bases and J 8 bases, with 13 bases left between them. This CDR3 contains 12 residues. Germline CDR1 MNHEY, CDR2 SVGAGI. CDR3 region: CASSSTGIEAFF. The CDR3 DNA reads TGTGCCAGCAGCTCTACAGGGATCGAAGCTTTCTTT.

This clone has a single count. The rearrangement uses TRBV5-6 and TRBJ2-7; D might be TRBD1 or TRBD2, each matching 6 bases. CDR1 and CDR2 from the germline V gene are SGHDT and YYEEEE. This CDR3 is built from 16 residues. V was cut by 2 bases and J by 4 bases, with 19 bases left in between. This CDR3 is CASSFQVIGGRYEQYF. CDR3 coding DNA: TGTGCCAGCAGCTTCCAAGTTATAGGGGGGAGGTACGAGCAGTACTTC.

V usage is TRBV7-3 and J usage is TRBJ2-3, with 7 positions matching TRBD2. CDR1 is SGHTA, CDR2 FQGTGA, per germline. V gave up 5 bases and J gave up 1 base; unmatched junction bases: 6. The CDR3 spans 15 residues. The CDR3 region is CASSPGLGGTDTQYF. The CDR3, as DNA: TGTGCCAGCAGCCCCGGACTAGGAGGCACAGATACGCAGTATTTT.

The chain couples TRBV7-3 to TRBJ1-1; D remains ambiguous. From germline, CDR1 is SGHTA and CDR2 FQGTGA. The CDR3 runs 12 residues. Trimming took off 1 base at V and 8 bases at J, with 8 bases between the two ends. CDR3 region: CASSLSNSEAFF. The CDR3 nucleotides read TGTGCCAGCAGCTTAAGTAACAGCGAAGCTTTCTTT. The full variable domain, its missing parts supplied by reference TRBV7-3 and TRBJ1-1, is GAGVSQTPSNKVTEKGKYVELRCDPISGHTALYWYRQSLGQGPEFLIYFQGTGAADDSGLPNDRFFAVRPEGSVSTLKIQRTERGDSAVYLCASSLSNSEAFFGQGTRLTVV.

This chain links TRBV14 with TRBJ2-7; TRBD2 aligns across 11 bases. There are 18 residues in the CDR3. The junction had 11 bases not matched to a gene; V was cut back by 2 bases and J by 2 bases. The germline V gene encodes CDR1 SGHDN and CDR2 FVKESK. The CDR3 protein is CASSQKRAGTSGTYEQYF. In nucleotides, the CDR3 is TGTGCCAGCAGCCAAAAGAGGGCCGGGACTAGCGGAACCTACGAGCAGTACTTC.

This sequence joins TRBV5-1 and TRBJ1-6; D uncertain. Germline V gives CDR1 SGHRS, CDR2 YFSETQ. This CDR3 is built from 16 residues. Trimming pared 0 bases from V and 0 bases from J, leaving 7 bases between. The CDR3 here is CASSLGGYSYNSPLHF. CDR3 nucleotide sequence: TGCGCCAGCAGCTTGGGGGGATACTCCTATAATTCACCCCTCCACTTT.

The chain employs TRBV7-2 and TRBJ2-1; 10 bases are shared with TRBD2. The J segment lost 4 bases and the V segment lost 5 bases, leaving 8 bases of the junction unmatched. The CDR3 totals 16 residues. Per germline, CDR1 SGHTA and CDR2 FQGNSA. CDR3 sequence (DNA): TGTGCCAGCAGCCCGCAACCGGGACTAGCGTACAATGAGCAGTTCTTC. It translates to CASSPQPGLAYNEQFF. The full variable domain, completed using reference TRBV7-2 and TRBJ2-1, is GAGVSQSPSNKVTEKGKDVELRCDPISGHTALYWYRQSLGQGLEFLIYFQGNSAPDKSGLPSDRFSAERTGGSVSTLTIQRTQQEDSAVYLCASSPQPGLAYNEQFFGPGTRLTVL.

The V call is TRBV5-6, the J call TRBJ2-1, with 10 bases aligning to TRBD1. Germline V gene lookup returns CDR1 SGHDT and CDR2 YYEEEE. J was trimmed by 14 bases and V by 2 bases; bases with no gene match: 4. This CDR3 is 12 amino acids long. CDR3 loop: CASSFLGTGEFF. In DNA, the CDR3 is TGTGCCAGCAGCTTCCTCGGGACAGGGGAGTTCTTC. The full variable domain, completed using reference TRBV5-6 and TRBJ2-1, is DAGVTQSPTHLIKTRGQQVTLRCSPKSGHDTVSWYQQALGQGPQFIFQYYEEEERQRGNFPDRFSGHQFPNYSSELNVNALLLGDSALYLCASSFLGTGEFFGPGTRLTVL.

The rearrangement uses TRBV29-1 and TRBJ1-1, with D perhaps matching TRBD1 (5 bases). The length of the CDR3 is 15 residues. Trimming took off 6 bases at V and 0 bases at J, with 17 bases between the two ends. The germline CDR1 and CDR2 sequences are SQVTM and ANQGSEA. The CDR3 is CSVLPAGSMNTEAFF. The CDR3 DNA follows: TGCAGCGTGTTACCCGCAGGGAGCATGAACACTGAAGCTTTCTTT.

This chain links TRBV19 with TRBJ2-5, with D possibly matching TRBD2 (5 bases). Germline lookup yields CDR1 LNHDA and CDR2 SQIVND (reference sequence). V was cut by 8 bases and J by 4 bases, with 20 bases left in between. The CDR3 covers 15 residues. The DNA of the CDR3 is TGTGCCAGTTCTATCGGGCCGGGGTACCCAGAGACCCAGTACTTC. It translates to CASSIGPGYPETQYF.

This clone is a singleton in its sample. The V and J genes are TRBV4-2 and TRBJ2-5; 9 bases agree with TRBD2. Unmatched junction bases numbered 7, after V lost 3 bases and J lost 2 bases. The germline gives CDR1 LGHNA, CDR2 YNFKEQ. The CDR3 sequence is 16 residues long. The CDR3 sequence: CASSHDGTSQQETQYF. In DNA form, the CDR3 reads TGTGCCAGCAGCCACGACGGGACTAGCCAACAAGAGACCCAGTACTTC.

The rearrangement links TRBV19 to TRBJ1-4; weak D call: TRBD1 (5 bases). The CDR3 runs 14 residues. Germline lookup yields CDR1 LNHDA and CDR2 SQIVND (reference sequence). Trimming shortened V by 3 bases and J by 3 bases, and 8 bases separated the two germline ends. The CDR3: CASSIWGANEKLFF. CDR3 in DNA: TGTGCCAGTAGTATTTGGGGGGCTAATGAAAAACTGTTTTTT.

The chain combines TRBV5-1 with TRBJ1-1, with a tentative D call TRBD1 (6 bases). The CDR3 spans 16 residues. The V end lost 4 bases, the J end lost 5 bases, and 21 bases lay between the germline ends. Germline V gene lookup returns CDR1 SGHRS and CDR2 YFSETQ. The CDR3 loop reads CASSPSGGSGWTEAFF. The DNA of the CDR3 is TGCGCCAGCAGCCCGTCGGGGGGCTCGGGGTGGACTGAAGCTTTCTTT.

V usage is TRBV6-6 and J usage is TRBJ2-2; D remains ambiguous. Germline V gene data show CDR1 as MNHNY and CDR2 as SVGAGI (reference sequence). The CDR3 runs 15 residues. Trimming removed 2 bases from V and 0 bases from J, with 7 bases in between. CDR3 amino acids: CASSYRTTNTGELFF. The CDR3 DNA is TGTGCCAGCAGTTACCGCACCACGAACACCGGGGAGCTGTTTTTT.

The gene calls are TRBV3-1 (or the pseudogene TRBV3-2) and TRBJ1-3, with D hard to call. With 1 base removed from V and 4 bases from J, the gap between germline ends came to 11 bases. Germline lookup yields CDR1 LGHDT and CDR2 YNNKEL (reference sequence). This CDR3 has 15 amino acids. As DNA, the CDR3 is TGTGCCAGCAGCCAAGCCGTTCTTTCGGGAAACACCATATATTTT. As protein: CASSQAVLSGNTIYF.

V is TRBV6-6 and J is TRBJ1-6, with D unresolved. Germline V gene lookup returns CDR1 MNHNY and CDR2 SVGAGI (reference sequence). The CDR3 contains 16 residues. Trimming shortened V by 0 bases and J by 8 bases, and 14 bases separated the two germline ends. DNA of the CDR3: TGTGCCAGCAGTTACTCCAACAGTGCTTTTTATTCACCCCTCCACTTT. Amino acids: CASSYSNSAFYSPLHF.

The V call is TRBV5-4, the J call TRBJ2-3; TRBD2 aligns across 7 bases. V lost 1 base and J lost 1; bases outside the gene matches: 6. CDR1 and CDR2 (germline): SGHNT, YYREEE (reference sequence). The CDR3 covers 16 residues. The CDR3 loop is CASSLMASGGTDTQYF. In DNA, the CDR3 is TGTGCCAGCAGCTTGATGGCCAGCGGGGGCACAGATACGCAGTATTTT.

V is TRBV4-3 and J is TRBJ2-7; D unclear. V was clipped by 1 base and J by 3 bases, with 10 bases between them. This CDR3 comprises 14 residues. Germline V lookup: CDR1 LGHNA, CDR2 YSLEER. The CDR3 is CASSQVAGNYEQYF. The CDR3 nucleotides are TGCGCCAGCAGCCAAGTGGCAGGAAACTACGAGCAGTACTTC.

The J gene is TRBJ1-2, the V gene TRBV19; 10 nucleotides agree with TRBD1. Losses at the gene ends were 7 bases for V and 2 bases for J; bases not matched to a gene: 7. The germline V gene has CDR1 LNHDA and CDR2 SQIVND (reference sequence). This CDR3 is built from 15 residues. The CDR3 DNA sequence: TGTGCCAGTATCGAGACAGGGGGCGACAACTATGGCTACACCTTC. Translated: CASIETGGDNYGYTF.

This clone was recorded only once. The chain uses TRBV12-3 or TRBV12-4 and TRBJ1-1; D remains unclear. The CDR3 loop spans 13 amino acids. Between the trimmed V and J ends, which lost 2 bases and 1 base, there was a span of 5 bases. The CDR3 nucleotides are TGTGCCAGCAGTTTAATGACGAACACTGAAGCTTTCTTT. Protein sequence: CASSLMTNTEAFF.

V gene TRBV18 combines with J gene TRBJ1-1; D not certain. Germline CDR1 and CDR2: KGHSH and LQKENI. The CDR3 loop spans 15 amino acids. Trimming removed 3 bases at V and 0 bases at J, with 11 bases between. DNA of the CDR3: TGTGCCAGCTCACCTCAGGACGGCATGAACACTGAAGCTTTCTTT. As protein: CASSPQDGMNTEAFF.

Comments on this clone: One junction end disagrees with the germline gene, perhaps due to a read error. The rearrangement joins TRBV11-3 to TRBJ2-2, with 7 bases matching TRBD2. The length of the CDR3 is 15 residues. Germline V gene lookup returns CDR1 SGHNT and CDR2 YENEEA. CDR3 bases: TGTGCCAGCAGCCTAGACCATAGCGGGACCGGGGAGCTGTTTTTT. This gives the protein CASSLDHSGTGELFF.

V usage is TRBV6-5 and J usage is TRBJ2-5, with D perhaps matching TRBD2 (5 bases). This CDR3 is built from 13 residues. Germline CDR1 MNHEY, CDR2 SVGAGI. The V end lost 6 bases, the J end lost 4 bases, and 12 bases lay between the germline ends. CDR3 nucleotide sequence: TGTGCCAGCAGGGCGGGCCTTACAGAGACCCAGTACTTC. Translating it yields CASRAGLTETQYF.